Below, one T cell receptor beta chain is given with its context. Its specificity is unknown. Trimming took 3 bases from V and 0 from J, leaving 10 bases between them. The germline V gene encodes CDR1 MNHEY and CDR2 SMNVEV (reference sequence). The length of the CDR3 is 15 residues. This sample is drawn from a study of cytomegalovirus exposure and HLA in healthy donors. Whole-study findings and limits: Investigators reported 150 to 200 TCR beta chains as tied to cytomegalovirus.

Here immunoSEQ multiplex PCR was the method, and the copy in TCRdb shows in-frame clones only, minus some. The sample records under 100,000 clones, around 96% being singletons. The sequence derives from a man aged 18 to 35 in good health and CMV-seronegative. The chain carries TRBV27 and TRBJ2-3; possible D gene TRBD2, 5 bases. The sample was PBMCs. The chain's CDR3 is CASSLLAASTDTQYF. CDR3 sequence (DNA): TGTGCCAGCAGTTTGCTAGCTGCTAGCACAGATACGCAGTATTTT.